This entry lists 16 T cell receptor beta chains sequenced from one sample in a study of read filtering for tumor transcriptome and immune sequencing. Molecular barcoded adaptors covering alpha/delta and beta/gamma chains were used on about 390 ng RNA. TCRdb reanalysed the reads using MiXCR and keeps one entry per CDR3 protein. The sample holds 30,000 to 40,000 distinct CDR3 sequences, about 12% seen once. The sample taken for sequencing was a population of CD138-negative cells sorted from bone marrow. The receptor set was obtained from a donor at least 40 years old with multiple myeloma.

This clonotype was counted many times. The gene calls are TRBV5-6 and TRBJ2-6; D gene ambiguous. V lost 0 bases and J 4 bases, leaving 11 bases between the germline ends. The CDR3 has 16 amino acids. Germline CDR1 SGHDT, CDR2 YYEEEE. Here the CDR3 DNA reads TGTGCCAGCAGCTTGGCCCCGGAAGACGGGGCCAACGTCCTGACTTTC. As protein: CASSLAPEDGANVLTF.

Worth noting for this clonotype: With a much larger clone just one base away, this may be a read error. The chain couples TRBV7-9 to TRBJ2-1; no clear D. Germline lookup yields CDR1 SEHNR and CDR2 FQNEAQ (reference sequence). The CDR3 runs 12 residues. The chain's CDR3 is CASNSHYNGQFF. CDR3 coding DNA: TGTGCCAGCAACAGCCACTACAATGGGCAGTTCTTC. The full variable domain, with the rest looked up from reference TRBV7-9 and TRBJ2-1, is DTGVSQNPRHKITKRGQNVTFRCDPISEHNRLYWYRQTLGQGPEFLTYFQNEAQLEKSRLLSDRFSAERPKGSFSTLEIQRTEQGDSAMYLCASNSHYNGQFFGPGTRLTVL.

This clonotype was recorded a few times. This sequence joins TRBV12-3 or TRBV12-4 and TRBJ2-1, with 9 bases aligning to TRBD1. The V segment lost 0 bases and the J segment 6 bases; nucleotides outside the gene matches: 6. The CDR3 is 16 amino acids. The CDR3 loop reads CASSLAGTGNPNEQFF. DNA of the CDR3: TGTGCCAGCAGTTTAGCCGGGACAGGGAACCCCAATGAGCAGTTCTTC.

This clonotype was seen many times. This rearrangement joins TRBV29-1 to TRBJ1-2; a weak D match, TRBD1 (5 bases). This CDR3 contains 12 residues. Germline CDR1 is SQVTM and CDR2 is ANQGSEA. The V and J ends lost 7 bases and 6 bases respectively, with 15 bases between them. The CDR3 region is CSAGGGRDGYTF. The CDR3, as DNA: TGCAGCGCTGGGGGAGGGCGGGATGGCTACACCTTC.

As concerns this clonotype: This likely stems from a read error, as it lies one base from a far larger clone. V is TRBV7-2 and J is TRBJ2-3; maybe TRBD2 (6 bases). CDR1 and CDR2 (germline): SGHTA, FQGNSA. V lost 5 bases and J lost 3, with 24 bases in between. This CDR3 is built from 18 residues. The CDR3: CASSAYVGRRGETDTQYF. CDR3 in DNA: TGTGCCAGCAGCGCCTATGTGGGTCGGCGGGGCGAGACAGATACGCAGTATTTT.

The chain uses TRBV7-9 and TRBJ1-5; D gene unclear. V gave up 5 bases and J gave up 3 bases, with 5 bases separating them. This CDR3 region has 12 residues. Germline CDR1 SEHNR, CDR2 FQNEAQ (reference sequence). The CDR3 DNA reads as TGTGCCAGCAGCCAGGACAATCAGCCCCAGCATTTT. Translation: CASSQDNQPQHF.

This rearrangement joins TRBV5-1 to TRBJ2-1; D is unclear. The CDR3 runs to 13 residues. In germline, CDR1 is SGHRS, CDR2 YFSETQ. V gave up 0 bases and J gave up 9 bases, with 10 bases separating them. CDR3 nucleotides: TGCGCCAGCAGCTTGGCGACGGGCCCTGAGCAGTTCTTC. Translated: CASSLATGPEQFF.

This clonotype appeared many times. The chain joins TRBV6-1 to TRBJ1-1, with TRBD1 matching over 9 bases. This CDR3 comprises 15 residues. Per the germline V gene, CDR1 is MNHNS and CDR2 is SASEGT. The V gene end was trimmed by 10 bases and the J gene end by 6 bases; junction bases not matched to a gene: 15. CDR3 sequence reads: CATLRDRVYSSEAFF. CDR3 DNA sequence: TGTGCCACCCTGAGGGACAGGGTCTATTCCTCTGAAGCTTTCTTT.

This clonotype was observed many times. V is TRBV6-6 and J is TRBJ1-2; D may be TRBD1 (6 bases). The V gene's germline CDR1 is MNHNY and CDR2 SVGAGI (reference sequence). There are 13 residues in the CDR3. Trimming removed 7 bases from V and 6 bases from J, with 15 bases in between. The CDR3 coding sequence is TGTGCCAGCAAACCCACAACAGGGAATGGCTACACCTTC. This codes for CASKPTTGNGYTF.

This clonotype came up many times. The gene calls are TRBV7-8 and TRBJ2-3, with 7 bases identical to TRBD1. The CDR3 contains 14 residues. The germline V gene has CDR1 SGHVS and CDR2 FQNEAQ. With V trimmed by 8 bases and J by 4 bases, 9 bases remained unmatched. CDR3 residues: CASSGTVRADTQYF. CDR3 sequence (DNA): TGTGCCAGCTCGGGGACAGTTAGGGCAGATACGCAGTATTTT.

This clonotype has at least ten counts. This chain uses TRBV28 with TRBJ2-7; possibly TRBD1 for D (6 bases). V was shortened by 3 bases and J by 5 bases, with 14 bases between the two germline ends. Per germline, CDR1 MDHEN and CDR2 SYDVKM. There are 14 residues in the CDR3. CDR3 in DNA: TGTGCCAGCAGTTTCGCTACAGGGATCCACGAGCAGTACTTC. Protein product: CASSFATGIHEQYF.

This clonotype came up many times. CDR3: CASSHGHYEQYF. The DNA for the CDR3 is TGTGCCAGCAGCCACGGGCACTACGAGCAGTACTTC. This rearrangement joins TRBV3-1 to TRBJ2-7; no clear D. V lost 3 bases and J lost 3, with 6 bases in between. The CDR3 loop spans 12 amino acids. Germline V gene data show CDR1 as LGHDT and CDR2 as YNNKEL (reference sequence).

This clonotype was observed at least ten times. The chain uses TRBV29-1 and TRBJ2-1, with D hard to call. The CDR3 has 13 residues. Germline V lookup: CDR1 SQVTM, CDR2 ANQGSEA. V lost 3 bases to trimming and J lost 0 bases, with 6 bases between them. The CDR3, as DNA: TGCAGCGTTGACGGCAGCTCCTACAATGAGCAGTTCTTC. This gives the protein CSVDGSSYNEQFF.

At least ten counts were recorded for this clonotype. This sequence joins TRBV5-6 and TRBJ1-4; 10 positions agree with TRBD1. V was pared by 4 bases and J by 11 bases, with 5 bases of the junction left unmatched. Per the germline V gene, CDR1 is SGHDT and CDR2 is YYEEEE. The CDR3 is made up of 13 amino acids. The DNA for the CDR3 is TGTGCCAGCAGCCCTGACAGGGGGCAGAAACTGTTTTTT. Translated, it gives CASSPDRGQKLFF.

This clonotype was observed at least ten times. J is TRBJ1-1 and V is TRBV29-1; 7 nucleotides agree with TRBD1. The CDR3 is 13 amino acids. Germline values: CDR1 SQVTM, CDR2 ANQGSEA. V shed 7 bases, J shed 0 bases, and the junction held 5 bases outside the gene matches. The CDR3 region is CSAQGGLNTEAFF. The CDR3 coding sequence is TGCAGCGCCCAGGGGGGATTGAACACTGAAGCTTTCTTT.

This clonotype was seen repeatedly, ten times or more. CDR3 coding DNA: TGTGCCAGCAGCTCCGGGGACTACGAGCAGTACTTC. It is translated as CASSSGDYEQYF. The chain has TRBV7-8 and TRBJ2-7; tentative D call: TRBD2 (5 bases). CDR1 and CDR2 from the germline V gene are SGHVS and FQNEAQ. This CDR3 is 12 amino acids long. V was trimmed by 4 bases and J by 3 bases, leaving 7 bases between them.